This TCR beta chain is from a study of blood T cell repertoires in COVID-19. On the study more broadly: Sites across the United States, Italy and Spain contributed samples from acute and convalescent COVID-19.

The CDR3 has 16 residues. The V and J ends lost 4 bases and 2 bases, in that order; junction bases with no gene match: 11. CDR1 and CDR2 (germline): SGHNT, YYREEE (reference sequence). Original data processing: From reference gene primer amplification, estimates of nucleated cell counts were derived. Using immunoSEQ multiplex PCR, the repertoire was profiled, and TCRdb retains in-frame clones only, with some absent. D and trimming come from the DNA, and the V and J calls and clone size come from that table. The data contain roughly 150,000 clones, 80% of them singletons. The TCR comes from a woman in her forties or fifties with acute or convalescent COVID-19. Sequencing was carried out using peripheral blood. The chain has TRBV5-4 and TRBJ2-5; 7 bases are shared with TRBD2. CDR3 region: CASSPHSLGGQETQYF. The CDR3 nucleotides are TGTGCCAGCAGCCCTCATAGCCTCGGGGGGCAAGAGACCCAGTACTTC.